This passage covers 25 T cell receptor beta chains from one sample sequenced in a study of blood T cell repertoires in COVID-19. Measured with immunoSEQ multiplex PCR; TCRdb has only the in-frame clones, and not every one. Among over 120,000 clones, about 79% were seen once, and the ten largest hold 4.5%. Specimen: peripheral blood. The source of these receptors is a woman of 80 years or more with active or convalescent COVID-19.

The chain recombines TRBV18 with TRBJ1-1; 7 bases match TRBD1. Trimming cost V 6 bases and J 6 bases; bases outside gene matches: 4. The CDR3 consists of 12 residues. Germline V gives CDR1 KGHSH, CDR2 LQKENI. CDR3 sequence: CASSPTGPEAFF. CDR3 coding DNA: TGTGCCAGCTCCCCGACAGGGCCTGAAGCTTTCTTT.

The chain has TRBV11-2 and TRBJ1-3; D remains ambiguous. Trimming stripped 1 base from V and 0 bases from J, with 16 bases between. Germline V gives CDR1 SGHAT, CDR2 FQNNGV. The CDR3 extends over 18 amino acids. The DNA for the CDR3 is TGTGCCAGCAGCTTAGCGGGATTGGCGCAGAGCTCTGGAAACACCATATATTTT. Translated: CASSLAGLAQSSGNTIYF. The entire variable domain, with the rest obtained from reference TRBV11-2 and TRBJ1-3, is as follows: EAGVAQSPRYKIIEKRQSVAFWCNPISGHATLYWYQQILGQGPKLLIQFQNNGVVDDSQLPKDRFSAERLKGVDSTLKIQPAKLEDSAVYLCASSLAGLAQSSGNTIYFGEGSWLTVV.

The CDR3 sequence is CASSLMASGVQGEQFF. CDR3 DNA: TGTGCCAGCAGCTTAATGGCTAGCGGGGTTCAAGGTGAGCAGTTCTTC. The V and J genes are TRBV7-2 and TRBJ2-1; 9 nucleotides match TRBD2. J gave up 9 bases and V 2 bases, and 11 bases lay outside the gene matches. Germline CDR1 is SGHTA and CDR2 is FQGNSA. The CDR3 length is 16 residues.

V usage is TRBV18 and J usage is TRBJ1-1, with no clear D. Trimming cost V 5 bases and J 5 bases, with 18 bases left between them. There are 15 residues in the CDR3. Germline V gene lookup returns CDR1 KGHSH and CDR2 LQKENI. The CDR3 reads CASSEFSEGGTEAFF. The CDR3, as DNA: TGTGCCAGCTCAGAATTTTCTGAGGGTGGAACTGAAGCTTTCTTT.

The chain joins TRBV7-6 to TRBJ2-3; the D gene is possibly TRBD2 (7 bases). Trimming shortened V by 1 base and J by 4 bases, and 12 bases separated the two germline ends. This CDR3 is 15 amino acids long. Germline V gene lookup returns CDR1 SGHVS and CDR2 FNYEAQ. As DNA, the CDR3 is TGTGCCAGCAGCTTAGTGGGGGGGCGAGCAGATACGCAGTATTTT. Its translation is CASSLVGGRADTQYF.

The sample holds a few counts of this clone. V and J are TRBV11-2 and TRBJ2-5; 9 bases agree with TRBD2. CDR3 length: 15 residues. J lost 5 bases, V lost 1 base, and 5 bases had no gene match. The germline V gene has CDR1 SGHAT and CDR2 FQNNGV. CDR3 coding DNA: TGTGCCAGCAGCTTAGGTCTAGCGGGGAGGGAGACCCAGTACTTC. It codes for CASSLGLAGRETQYF.

This clone was picked up a small number of times. The rearrangement links TRBV5-1 to TRBJ1-2, with 7 positions matching TRBD1. Germline CDR1 reads SGHRS; CDR2 reads YFSETQ. V gave up 1 base and J gave up 4 bases; unmatched junction bases: 7. This CDR3 contains 15 residues. The CDR3 protein is CASSLTGEVLYGYTF. DNA of the CDR3: TGCGCCAGCAGCTTGACAGGGGAGGTTCTCTATGGCTACACCTTC.

The CDR3 DNA is TGTGCCAGCCGGGACTTCGGGGCCTATGGCTACACCTTC. Amino acids: CASRDFGAYGYTF. The chain couples TRBV2 to TRBJ1-2; a weak D match, TRBD1 (5 bases). The V gene lost 8 bases and the J gene lost 4 bases, with 14 bases spanning the gap. The length of the CDR3 is 13 residues. Germline V gene sequence: CDR1 SNHLY, CDR2 FYNNEI.

The chain joins TRBV18 to TRBJ2-7; the D gene is possibly TRBD2 (7 bases). Germline lookup yields CDR1 KGHSH and CDR2 LQKENI. This CDR3 spans 14 amino acids. The ends were cut back, 1 base at V and 6 bases at J, with 13 bases in the middle. CDR3: CASSPRAGAGEQYF. CDR3 bases: TGTGCCAGCTCACCACGGGCGGGGGCGGGCGAGCAGTACTTC.

In its sample, this clone was seen many times. V gene TRBV3-1 (or the pseudogene TRBV3-2) combines with J gene TRBJ2-7; no firm D call. The V gene's germline CDR1 is LGHDT and CDR2 YNNKEL (reference sequence). This CDR3 is 15 amino acids long. The ends were cut back, 1 base at V and 0 bases at J, with 10 bases in the middle. The CDR3, as DNA: TGTGCCAGCAGCCAAGTTCCCTTGAGCTCCTACGAGCAGTACTTC. It translates to CASSQVPLSSYEQYF.

The rearrangement uses TRBV19 and TRBJ2-6; 7 nucleotides align to TRBD2. This CDR3 has 17 amino acids. Germline V gene data show CDR1 as LNHDA and CDR2 as SQIVND (reference sequence). Trimming removed 4 bases from V and 0 bases from J; junction bases left unmatched: 6. The CDR3 bases are TGTGCCAGTAGTAGGGGGGGAGCGAGCTCTGGGGCCAACGTCCTGACTTTC. This gives the protein CASSRGGASSGANVLTF.

The chain couples TRBV12-3 or TRBV12-4 to TRBJ2-3, with unresolved D. The CDR3 covers 11 residues. V was trimmed by 9 bases and J by 7 bases, leaving 11 bases between them. CDR3 sequence: CASSIVNTQYF. CDR3 in DNA: TGTGCCAGTAGCATCGTGAATACGCAGTATTTT.

The chain links TRBV2 to TRBJ1-1, with TRBD1 matching over 7 bases. The junction had 10 bases not matched to a gene; V was cut back by 8 bases and J by 4 bases. This CDR3 is 14 amino acids long. Germline CDR1 SNHLY, CDR2 FYNNEI. The CDR3 bases are TGTGCCAGCGGCTACAGGGGAGGAGGCACTGAAGCTTTCTTT. The encoded protein is CASGYRGGGTEAFF.

V usage is TRBV7-7 and J usage is TRBJ1-2; 9 bases map to TRBD1. Germline V CDR1 and CDR2: SSHAT, FNYEAQ (reference sequence). The length of the CDR3 is 13 residues. In DNA form, the CDR3 reads TGTGCTAGTGAGGGACAGGGTTATTATGGCTACACCTTC. It encodes CASEGQGYYGYTF. The variable domain in full, with the rest retrieved from reference TRBV7-7 and TRBJ1-2, is GAGVSQSPRYKVTKRGQDVTLRCDPISSHATLYWYQQALGQGPEFLTYFNYEAQPDKSGLPSDRFSAERPEGSISTLTIQRTEQRDSAMYRCASEGQGYYGYTFGSGTRLTVV.

Worth noting for this clone: A junction boundary mismatches the germline segment, possibly from a read error. This chain connects TRBV5-6 to TRBJ1-1; D is uncertain. The CDR3 consists of 11 residues. The germline gives CDR1 SGHDT, CDR2 YYEEEE. CDR3 sequence reads: CASSLNNEAFF. DNA of the CDR3: TGTGCCAGCAGCTTGAACAATGAAGCTTTCTTT. The full variable domain, with the rest looked up from reference TRBV5-6 and TRBJ1-1, is DAGVTQSPTHLIKTRGQQVTLRCSPKSGHDTVSWYQQALGQGPQFIFQYYEEEERQRGNFPDRFSGHQFPNYSSELNVNALLLGDSALYLCASSLNNEAFFGQGTRLTVV.

The V and J genes are TRBV28 and TRBJ1-1; weak D call: TRBD1 (5 bases). Germline V CDR1 and CDR2: MDHEN, SYDVKM. V was cut by 2 bases and J by 5 bases, with 6 bases left in between. The CDR3 loop spans 12 amino acids. In DNA form, the CDR3 reads TGTGCCAGCAGTTTACGACAGACTGAAGCTTTCTTT. As protein: CASSLRQTEAFF.

The chain employs TRBV4-1 and TRBJ1-1; 7 bases are a match to TRBD1. Trimming cost V 4 bases and J 4 bases; bases outside gene matches: 6. Germline V CDR1 and CDR2: MGHRA, YSYEKL. CDR3 size: 14 residues. The CDR3 region has the DNA TGCGCCAGCAGCCTTCAGGGGGATGTCACTGAAGCTTTCTTT. It is translated as CASSLQGDVTEAFF.

This clone occurred a few times. This chain links TRBV6-5 with TRBJ1-5, with TRBD1 matching over 7 bases. Germline V CDR1 and CDR2: MNHEY, SVGAGI. V was pared by 7 bases and J by 9 bases, with 15 bases of the junction left unmatched. This CDR3 comprises 15 residues. CDR3 in amino acids: CASTNLKDRLRPQHF. CDR3 nucleotide sequence: TGTGCCAGCACAAATCTTAAGGACAGGCTGAGGCCCCAGCATTTT.

The rearrangement links TRBV19 to TRBJ1-1; D is undetermined. Germline assignment: CDR1 LNHDA and CDR2 SQIVND (reference sequence). The CDR3 is 12 residues long. With 4 bases removed from V and 3 bases from J, the gap between germline ends came to 6 bases. CDR3 residues: CASSRRDTEAFF. DNA for the CDR3: TGTGCCAGTAGTAGGAGGGACACTGAAGCTTTCTTT.

This clone was observed a single time. This chain uses TRBV4-2 with TRBJ2-5; the match to TRBD2 covers 10 bases. CDR1 is LGHNA, CDR2 YNFKEQ, per germline. The CDR3 loop spans 16 amino acids. V shed 0 bases, J shed 7 bases, and the junction held 8 bases outside the gene matches. CDR3 nucleotides: TGTGCCAGCAGCCAAGAACTAGCGGGGTCCGGTCGGACCCAGTACTTC. As protein: CASSQELAGSGRTQYF.

The chain carries TRBV30 and TRBJ2-1; 8 bases fit TRBD2. Per germline, CDR1 GTSNPN and CDR2 SVGIG (reference sequence). V gave up 7 bases and J gave up 3 bases; unmatched junction bases: 11. This CDR3 is 15 amino acids long. The CDR3 is CASRGLSGVYNEQFF. DNA for the CDR3: TGTGCCTCCCGAGGGCTTAGCGGGGTCTACAATGAGCAGTTCTTC.

The V call is TRBV4-1, the J call TRBJ1-2, with 7 bases aligning to TRBD1. The CDR3 sequence is 13 residues long. Trimming cost V 1 base and J 8 bases; bases outside gene matches: 4. The V gene's germline CDR1 is MGHRA and CDR2 YSYEKL. CDR3 region: CASSQGQGGGYTF. CDR3 DNA: TGCGCCAGCAGCCAAGGACAGGGAGGCGGCTACACCTTC.

The sample holds one count of this clone. The V call is TRBV29-1, the J call TRBJ2-2; maybe TRBD2 (6 bases). This CDR3 has 15 residues. Germline V gene sequence: CDR1 SQVTM, CDR2 ANQGSEA. The ends were cut back, 4 bases at V and 3 bases at J, with 15 bases in the middle. The CDR3, as DNA: TGCAGCGTTGTGGGTGTCGGGGGTTACACCGGGGAGCTGTTTTTT. This translates into CSVVGVGGYTGELFF.

This clone was picked up one time. Written as DNA, the CDR3 is TGTGCCAGCAGCTTAGAGCCAGGGGGCTTTGGAAACACCATATATTTT. The encoded protein is CASSLEPGGFGNTIYF. The J gene is TRBJ1-3, the V gene TRBV11-2; 8 bases match TRBD1. Germline V gene lookup returns CDR1 SGHAT and CDR2 FQNNGV. The V and J ends lost 0 bases and 3 bases, in that order; junction bases with no gene match: 4. This CDR3 contains 16 residues.

The chain recombines TRBV5-1 with TRBJ1-4; 7 bases map to TRBD1. Germline CDR1 and CDR2: SGHRS and YFSETQ. With 0 bases clipped from V and 5 bases from J, the junction kept 4 bases outside the gene matches. The CDR3 has 15 residues. DNA for the CDR3: TGCGCCAGCAGCTTGGAGGGACAGTCAAATGAAAAACTGTTTTTT. It specifies CASSLEGQSNEKLFF.